One sample yielded the 4 T cell receptor beta chains listed below, sequenced in a study of vaccination effects on CD4 cells after COVID-19. Within the ViraFEST assay, antigen-specific CD4+ T cells underwent expansion with viral peptide pools prior to sequencing. Scientists isolated CD4+ T cells after an approximately 10-day culture period ended. Participants received two doses of either the BNT162b2 or mRNA-1273 vaccine. No antigen is known for these receptors. The assay was immunoSEQ multiplex PCR, and TCRdb's table has in-frame clones only and misses some. This sample has 27,000 or so clones; about 83% occur once, and the top ten carry under 1.5%. Source: CD4+ T cells from PBMCs cultured with HCoV-NL63 spike peptides, taken after COVID-19 vaccination. The source of these receptors is a human donor who received a COVID-19 vaccine. Some clones in this sample may be carry-over from other donors' samples.

This clone turned up a few times. This chain joins TRBV6-6 and TRBJ2-7; the match to TRBD1 covers 8 bases. V lost 2 bases, J lost 4 bases, and 4 bases stayed unmatched. From germline, CDR1 is MNHNY and CDR2 SVGAGI (reference sequence). The CDR3 runs 14 residues. Here the CDR3 DNA reads TGTGCCAGCAGTTACGACAGGGGTAAATACGAGCAGTACGTC. It specifies CASSYDRGKYEQYV.

This chain joins TRBV5-1 and TRBJ1-2; 7 bases agree with TRBD1. V shed 3 bases and J 7 bases; nucleotides not matched to a gene: 6. Germline CDR1 SGHRS, CDR2 YFSETQ. CDR3 length: 13 amino acids. In DNA, the CDR3 is TGCGCCAGCAGCTCCCCAGGGGGATTTGGCTACACCTTC. Translating gives CASSSPGGFGYTF. Filled out from reference TRBV5-1 and TRBJ1-2, the complete variable domain reads KAGVTQTPRYLIKTRGQQVTLSCSPISGHRSVSWYQQTPGQGLQFLFEYFSETQRNKGNFPGRFSGRQFSNSRSEMNVSTLELGDSALYLCASSSPGGFGYTFGSGTRLTVV.

The chain carries TRBV19 and TRBJ1-1, with D possibly being TRBD1 (5 bases). This CDR3 has 16 amino acids. The V and J ends lost 5 bases and 4 bases respectively, with 20 bases between them. Germline V lookup: CDR1 LNHDA, CDR2 SQIVND (reference sequence). The CDR3, as DNA: TGTGCCAGTAGTCCCCGGGGGTCCCTAGTCTCCACTGAAGCTTTCTTT. It translates to CASSPRGSLVSTEAFF.

V usage is TRBV9 and J usage is TRBJ1-4, with no clear D. The CDR3 is made up of 14 amino acids. Germline CDR1 SGDLS, CDR2 YYNGEE. Trimming removed 3 bases at V and 0 bases at J, with 6 bases between. CDR3 in amino acids: CASSADTTNEKLFF. DNA for the CDR3: TGTGCCAGCAGCGCCGATACAACTAATGAAAAACTGTTTTTT.